A single sample gave rise to the 25 T cell receptor beta chains below, sequenced in a study of blood T cell repertoires in COVID-19. Sequencing was performed with immunoSEQ multiplex PCR; in TCRdb, only in-frame clones are kept and a portion is missing. The sample shows over 400,000 clones, approximately 86% of them seen only once. Sequenced material: PBMCs or T cells enriched from blood (not recorded which). Receptors were obtained from a woman between 55 and 75 years old who had recovered from COVID-19.

The chain combines TRBV5-1 with TRBJ1-2; D is perhaps TRBD1 (5 bases). This CDR3 spans 15 amino acids. V was pared by 1 base and J by 4 bases, with 14 bases between. Per germline, CDR1 SGHRS and CDR2 YFSETQ. In nucleotides, the CDR3 is TGCGCCAGCAGCTTGATGGCGACAGCCACCTATGGCTACACCTTC. Translated, it gives CASSLMATATYGYTF.

The chain has TRBV21-1 and TRBJ1-5; TRBD1, the D gene given by the table, was not confirmed from the DNA. TRBV21-1 is noted as a pseudogene. The CDR3 loop spans 15 amino acids. This CDR3 reads CASSNGQAQNQPQHF. For the CDR3, the DNA is TGTGCCAGCAGCAACGGACAGGCCCAGAATCAGCCCCAGCATTTT.

This sequence joins TRBV11-2 and TRBJ1-2; the match to TRBD1 covers 11 bases. The germline CDR1 and CDR2 sequences are SGHAT and FQNNGV. Trimming cost V 5 bases and J 7 bases; bases outside gene matches: 6. CDR3 size: 14 residues. The CDR3 loop is CASSIRTGGGGYTF. The DNA of the CDR3 is TGTGCCAGCAGCATACGGACAGGGGGCGGTGGCTACACCTTC.

This clone was seen once. The chain employs TRBV20-1 and TRBJ1-4; TRBD1 is a possible D gene (6 bases). The V gene lost 3 bases and the J gene lost 7 bases, with 12 bases spanning the gap. The CDR3 is 13 amino acids. CDR1 and CDR2 from the germline V gene are DFQATT and SNEGSKA (reference sequence). CDR3 sequence reads: CSASGRGGEKLFF. In nucleotides, the CDR3 is TGCAGTGCTAGTGGCAGGGGTGGTGAAAAACTGTTTTTT.

The chain is built from TRBV12-3 or TRBV12-4 and TRBJ1-2, with D perhaps matching TRBD1 (5 bases). V was trimmed by 7 bases and J by 3 bases, leaving 12 bases between them. The CDR3 sequence is 13 residues long. The CDR3 bases are TGTGCCAGCACTAAGGGGTCCTACTATGGCTACACCTTC. This translates into CASTKGSYYGYTF.

The chain couples TRBV18 to TRBJ1-5; 7 bases fit TRBD1. Trimming took 8 bases from V and 2 from J; bases not matched to a gene: 6. This CDR3 comprises 14 residues. CDR1 and CDR2 (germline): KGHSH, LQKENI. CDR3 in DNA: TGTGCCAGCACCAACAGGGGTGGCAATCAGCCCCAGCATTTT. Translating gives CASTNRGGNQPQHF.

This chain links TRBV11-2 with TRBJ1-1, with D perhaps matching TRBD1 (5 bases). Germline assignment: CDR1 SGHAT and CDR2 FQNNGV. The CDR3 totals 14 residues. The V gene lost 0 bases and the J gene lost 5 bases, with 10 bases spanning the gap. CDR3 sequence: CASSLEQGGTEAFF. The CDR3 coding sequence is TGTGCCAGCAGCTTAGAGCAGGGCGGTACTGAAGCTTTCTTT.

The V and J genes are TRBV19 and TRBJ1-5; weak D call: TRBD1 (5 bases). Germline-derived CDR1 and CDR2 are LNHDA and SQIVND (reference sequence). This CDR3 is 15 amino acids long. V lost 6 bases, J lost 7 bases, and 19 bases lay in between. The CDR3 is CASSRQGGDGQPQHF. As DNA, the CDR3 is TGTGCCAGTAGCCGTCAGGGAGGGGACGGCCAGCCCCAGCATTTT.

V and J are TRBV19 and TRBJ1-4; the D is unclear. The CDR3 sequence is 12 residues long. Trimming took off 0 bases at V and 8 bases at J, with 4 bases between the two ends. CDR1 is LNHDA, CDR2 SQIVND, per germline (reference sequence). The DNA for the CDR3 is TGTGCCAGTAGTATAGACCGGGAAAAACTGTTTTTT. It is translated as CASSIDREKLFF.

This clone has more than one count but fewer than ten. The rearrangement joins TRBV24-1 to TRBJ2-1; TRBD2 aligns across 8 bases. V shed 5 bases, J shed 8 bases, and the junction held 4 bases outside the gene matches. Germline V gene sequence: CDR1 KGHDR, CDR2 SFDVKD. CDR3 length: 13 amino acids. The CDR3 DNA reads TGTGCCACCAGTGCGTTCGGGAGGGATGAGCAGTTCTTC. It is translated as CATSAFGRDEQFF.

The rearrangement links TRBV29-1 to TRBJ1-2, with D perhaps TRBD1 (5 bases). The V end was cut by 7 bases, the J end by 4 bases, with 10 bases between. CDR1 is SQVTM and CDR2 is ANQGSEA in the germline V gene. The CDR3 consists of 11 residues. As DNA, the CDR3 is TGCAGCGCTGGGGGGGGCTATGGCTACACCTTC. Protein sequence: CSAGGGYGYTF.

V gene TRBV5-1 combines with J gene TRBJ2-3, with D perhaps TRBD1 (5 bases). The CDR3 contains 13 residues. Deletions cut 1 base from V and 4 bases from J, with 7 bases between. Germline V gene sequence: CDR1 SGHRS, CDR2 YFSETQ. This CDR3 reads CASSLLGPDTQYF. DNA for the CDR3: TGCGCCAGCAGCTTGTTGGGGCCAGATACGCAGTATTTT.

V is TRBV9 and J is TRBJ2-1; 8 bases match TRBD1. The CDR3 totals 17 residues. The trim removed 5 bases at V and 6 bases at J, leaving 16 bases unmatched. Per the germline V gene, CDR1 is SGDLS and CDR2 is YYNGEE. The CDR3: CASSPKVPGGAGNEQFF. The DNA of the CDR3 is TGTGCCAGCAGTCCCAAGGTTCCAGGGGGCGCCGGCAATGAGCAGTTCTTC.

This chain connects TRBV6-5 to TRBJ1-6; 10 nucleotides align to TRBD1. J gave up 9 bases and V 2 bases, and 4 bases lay outside the gene matches. Germline CDR1 reads MNHEY; CDR2 reads SVGAGI. This CDR3 has 15 amino acids. The CDR3 sequence: CASSYAGTGVSPLHF. As DNA, the CDR3 is TGTGCCAGCAGTTACGCCGGGACAGGGGTTTCACCCCTCCACTTT.

The genes are TRBV19 and TRBJ1-1, with 7 bases fitting TRBD1. Germline V lookup: CDR1 LNHDA, CDR2 SQIVND (reference sequence). V dropped 3 bases and J dropped 1; count of bases not matched to a gene: 14. This CDR3 comprises 18 residues. CDR3 amino acids: CASSIGGRGAHQNTEAFF. CDR3 nucleotides: TGTGCCAGTAGTATCGGAGGCAGGGGGGCCCATCAGAACACTGAAGCTTTCTTT.

CDR3 in DNA: TGTGCCAGTAGTGTTAGCGGGGGGCACAATGAGCAGTTCTTC. This sequence encodes CASSVSGGHNEQFF. The chain recombines TRBV19 with TRBJ2-1; TRBD2 agrees at 10 bases. Germline-derived CDR1 and CDR2 are LNHDA and SQIVND (reference sequence). The CDR3 is 14 amino acids. Trimming removed 5 bases from V and 5 bases from J; junction bases left unmatched: 3.

The chain couples TRBV6-2 or TRBV6-3 to TRBJ1-2; TRBD1 is a possible D gene (6 bases). The CDR3 is made up of 15 amino acids. Germline CDR1 MNHEY, CDR2 SVGEGT. Trimming removed 2 bases at V and 4 bases at J, with 14 bases between. The CDR3: CASSYLDRMGYGYTF. CDR3 nucleotide sequence: TGTGCCAGCAGTTACCTCGACAGGATGGGCTATGGCTACACCTTC.

The rearrangement joins TRBV3-1 (or the pseudogene TRBV3-2) to TRBJ2-2; 14 nucleotides match TRBD2. With 5 bases clipped from V and 0 bases from J, the junction kept 11 bases outside the gene matches. The CDR3 contains 20 residues. The germline CDR1 and CDR2 sequences are LGHDT and YNNKEL (reference sequence). CDR3: CASSFSGLAGGRANTGELFF. The CDR3 DNA is TGTGCCAGCAGCTTTTCCGGACTAGCGGGGGGCCGTGCGAACACCGGGGAGCTGTTTTTT.

V is TRBV2 and J is TRBJ2-1; 8 nucleotides match TRBD2. In germline, CDR1 is SNHLY, CDR2 FYNNEI. The CDR3 loop spans 14 amino acids. V trimming: 8 bases; J trimming: 0 bases; junction bases outside the gene matches: 3. The CDR3 DNA follows: TGTGCCAGCTGGAGCGGGGGCTCCTACAATGAGCAGTTCTTC. Residues: CASWSGGSYNEQFF.

The CDR3 is CASSRDRAYTDTQYF. DNA of the CDR3: TGTGCCAGCAGTCGGGACAGGGCATACACAGATACGCAGTATTTT. The chain links TRBV2 to TRBJ2-3, with TRBD1 identical over 9 bases. CDR3 length: 15 amino acids. V lost 5 bases, J lost 2 bases, and 5 bases stayed unmatched. In germline, CDR1 is SNHLY, CDR2 FYNNEI.

V and J are TRBV19 and TRBJ1-1, with 9 positions matching TRBD1. The germline CDR1 and CDR2 sequences are LNHDA and SQIVND (reference sequence). The CDR3 totals 13 residues. The trim removed 9 bases at V and 5 bases at J, leaving 7 bases unmatched. The CDR3 DNA sequence: TGTGCCAGCCCCGACAGGGGGGGGACTGAAGCTTTCTTT. It encodes CASPDRGGTEAFF.

The CDR3, as DNA: TGTGCCAGCAGTACTAGGGGGACAGGGGGCGGCTACGAGCAGTACTTC. Residues: CASSTRGTGGGYEQYF. The chain links TRBV27 to TRBJ2-7; 12 bases are shared with TRBD1. The CDR3 loop spans 16 amino acids. With V trimmed by 5 bases and J by 3 bases, 8 bases remained unmatched. The germline gives CDR1 MNHEY, CDR2 SMNVEV (reference sequence).

The chain combines TRBV6-1 with TRBJ2-3, with D possibly TRBD2 on 5 matching bases. Trimming removed 2 bases from V and 4 bases from J, with 16 bases in between. This CDR3 spans 16 amino acids. Germline CDR1 MNHNS, CDR2 SASEGT. The CDR3 coding sequence is TGTGCCAGCAGTGAACCGGACTTCCCCACTGCAGATACGCAGTATTTT. The encoded protein is CASSEPDFPTADTQYF.

The rearrangement uses TRBV2 and TRBJ1-6; D is undetermined. Germline V CDR1 and CDR2: SNHLY, FYNNEI. With 5 bases removed from V and 7 bases from J, the gap between germline ends came to 12 bases. The CDR3 is 14 residues long. DNA for the CDR3: TGTGCCAGCAGTTCAGAGGCTTCCAATTCACCCCTCCACTTT. This gives the protein CASSSEASNSPLHF. Looking up the rest from reference TRBV2 and TRBJ1-6 gives the full variable domain: EPEVTQTPSHQVTQMGQEVILRCVPISNHLYFYWYRQILGQKVEFLVSFYNNEISEKSEIFDDQFSVERPDGSNFTLKIRSTKLEDSAMYFCASSSEASNSPLHFGNGTRLTVT.

This clone has just one count. V and J are TRBV2 and TRBJ2-7, with D possibly matching TRBD2 (5 bases). CDR1 is SNHLY and CDR2 is FYNNEI in the germline V gene. The CDR3 has 14 residues. V was pared by 2 bases and J by 7 bases, with 15 bases between. The CDR3 nucleotides read TGTGCCAGCAGTGAAACGGGGTCTCCGAGGGAGCAGTACTTC. Translated, it gives CASSETGSPREQYF.